This T cell receptor beta chain was identified during a study of blood T cell repertoires in COVID-19. The V gene end was trimmed by 2 bases and the J gene end by 5 bases; junction bases not matched to a gene: 17. The germline V gene encodes CDR1 MNHEY and CDR2 SMNVEV (reference sequence). The CDR3 runs 18 residues. Generated by immunoSEQ multiplex PCR, the TCRdb table keeps only in-frame clones and is missing some. The top ten clones hold 5% to 5.5% of a sample with some 370,000 clones, about four fifths of them seen once. The specimen was PBMCs or T cells enriched from blood (not recorded which). The genes are TRBV27 and TRBJ2-7; 8 bases are shared with TRBD2. This receptor was taken from a woman in her forties or fifties who had recovered from COVID-19. CDR3: CASSLGGVSGTHLDEQYF. In DNA, the CDR3 is TGTGCCAGCAGTTTAGGTGGTGTTAGCGGGACCCACCTCGACGAGCAGTACTTC.